Shown below are 6 T cell receptor beta chains from a single sample sequenced in a study of blood T cell repertoires in COVID-19. The data were produced by immunoSEQ multiplex PCR, yet TCRdb's version contains in-frame clones alone and is incomplete. The table has more than 150,000 clones, just over 85% seen once; the top ten hold roughly 8.2%. The specimen was peripheral blood. The receptors come from a man aged 55 to 70 with acute or convalescent COVID-19.

This chain uses TRBV5-1 with TRBJ2-7; 11 nucleotides agree with TRBD2. This CDR3 spans 16 amino acids. CDR1 is SGHRS, CDR2 YFSETQ, per germline. Losses at the gene ends were 1 base for V and 7 bases for J; bases not matched to a gene: 10. CDR3 sequence: CASSLRLAGGPGEQYF. CDR3 DNA: TGCGCCAGCAGCTTGAGGCTAGCGGGAGGCCCGGGAGAGCAGTACTTC.

This clone was detected only a few times. The chain employs TRBV21-1 and TRBJ2-1; TRBD1, the table's D call, was not compared with the DNA. TRBV21-1 counts as a pseudogene. This CDR3 has 14 amino acids. CDR3 amino acids: CASKGAYSYNEQFF. CDR3 DNA sequence: TGTGCCAGCAAAGGGGCGTACTCCTACAATGAGCAGTTCTTC.

This clone has a count of ten or more. The V gene is TRBV27, the J gene TRBJ1-1; 8 positions agree with TRBD1. V was clipped by 6 bases and J by 12 bases; unmatched bases: 9. The CDR3 is made up of 12 amino acids. Germline CDR1 is MNHEY and CDR2 is SMNVEV (reference sequence). In DNA form, the CDR3 reads TGTGCCAGCAGGACAGGGGAGGGGGGGACTTTCTTT. It is translated as CASRTGEGGTFF.

The CDR3 is CASSVGDTSSYEQYF. The DNA of the CDR3 is TGTGCCAGCAGCGTAGGAGACACGAGCTCCTACGAGCAGTACTTC. This sequence joins TRBV9 and TRBJ2-7; no firm D call. The CDR3 loop spans 15 amino acids. Trimming stripped 0 bases from V and 0 bases from J, with 10 bases between. The V gene's germline CDR1 is SGDLS and CDR2 YYNGEE.

J is TRBJ2-3 and V is TRBV29-1; perhaps TRBD1 as D (6 bases). CDR1 is SQVTM and CDR2 is ANQGSEA in the germline V gene. The ends were cut back, 3 bases at V and 4 bases at J, with 14 bases in the middle. This CDR3 region has 14 residues. The DNA for the CDR3 is TGCAGCGTTGAGGGGGTAAGGGGGTCAGATACGCAGTATTTT. Translating it yields CSVEGVRGSDTQYF.

V and J are TRBV14 and TRBJ2-3; TRBD2 aligns across 13 bases. The V gene end was trimmed by 3 bases and the J gene end by 5 bases; junction bases not matched to a gene: 11. The CDR3 is 18 amino acids. CDR1 is SGHDN and CDR2 is FVKESK in the germline V gene. In DNA form, the CDR3 reads TGTGCCAGCAGCCATTTCCTGGGACTAGCGGGATCCAGAGATACGCAGTATTTT. Its protein is CASSHFLGLAGSRDTQYF.